This is a list of T cell receptor beta chains from one sample in a study of control samples from healthy donors and cancer patients. The method was immunoSEQ multiplex PCR; TCRdb's version includes in-frame clones alone and lacks a portion of them. This sample has about 94,000 clones; just over 90% occur once, and the top ten carry over 3%. The sample comprised blood. These receptors were taken from a young woman in good health. The CDR3 runs from the conserved cysteine through the conserved F or W.

CDR3,J,V
CASSGFGQSYEQYF,TRBJ2-7,TRBV25-1
CASSLAGFSEKLFF,TRBJ1-4,TRBV7-9
CASSYRQGLANEKLFF,TRBJ1-4,TRBV6-5
CASSLLDTEAFF,TRBJ1-1,TRBV7-9
CASSSAEAGGKETQYF,TRBJ2-5,TRBV27
CSASGRSGRTYEQYF,TRBJ2-7,TRBV20-1
CASLQGGAKNIQYF,TRBJ2-4,TRBV6-5
CASGGSYEQYF,TRBJ2-7,TRBV28
CAISESKGPSSYEQYF,TRBJ2-7,TRBV10-3
CASSLSQGVTEAFF,TRBJ1-1,TRBV11-2
CASSSPTGEAFF,TRBJ1-1,TRBV6-5
CASSHYTGDALGNEQFF,TRBJ2-1,TRBV4-1
CASSPEAARGEKLFF,TRBJ1-4,TRBV5-5
CASSSSQKYPTYNSPLHF,TRBJ1-6,TRBV5-1
CASSERQGVHQPQHF,TRBJ1-5,TRBV2
CASSTGHTGREQYF,TRBJ2-7,TRBV21-1
CASSIGTEGLEQYF,TRBJ2-7,TRBV5-1
CASSQGDYEQYF,TRBJ2-7,TRBV3-1/TRBV3-2
CASSSRQVAYEQYF,TRBJ2-7,TRBV7-9
CASSPVWGDTEAFF,TRBJ1-1,TRBV5-8
CASSMFLAGPDHEKLFF,TRBJ1-4,TRBV19
CASSLDPNLVGPGTEAFF,TRBJ1-1,TRBV5-1
CASSQVFIVQGNTEAFF,TRBJ1-1,TRBV3-1/TRBV3-2
CASSQEGQFYGYTF,TRBJ1-2,TRBV4-2
CASSSTGADYEQYF,TRBJ2-7,TRBV5-1
CASSLKGNNSPLHF,TRBJ1-6,TRBV7-3
CASSDYGPWYF,TRBJ1-5,TRBV6-4